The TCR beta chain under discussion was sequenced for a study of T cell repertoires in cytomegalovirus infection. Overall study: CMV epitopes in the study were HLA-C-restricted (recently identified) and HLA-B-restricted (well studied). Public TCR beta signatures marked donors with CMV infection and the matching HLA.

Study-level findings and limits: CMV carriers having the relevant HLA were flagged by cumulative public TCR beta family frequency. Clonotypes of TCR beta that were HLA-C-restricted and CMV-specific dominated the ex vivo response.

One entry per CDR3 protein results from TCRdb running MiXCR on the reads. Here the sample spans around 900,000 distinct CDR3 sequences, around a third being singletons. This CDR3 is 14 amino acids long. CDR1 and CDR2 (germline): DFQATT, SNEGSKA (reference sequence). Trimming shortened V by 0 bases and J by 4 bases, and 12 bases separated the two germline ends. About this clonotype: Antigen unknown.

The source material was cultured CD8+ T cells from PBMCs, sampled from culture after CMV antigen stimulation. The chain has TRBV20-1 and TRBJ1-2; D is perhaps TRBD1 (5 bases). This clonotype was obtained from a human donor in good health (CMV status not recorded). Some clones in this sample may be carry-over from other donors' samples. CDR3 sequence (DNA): TGCAGTGCTAGAGAACGTTACAGGCCCTATGGCTACACCTTC. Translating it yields CSARERYRPYGYTF.